This T cell receptor (beta chain) derives from a study of OX40 agonist ivuxolimab in advanced cancers. For the study at large: Ivuxolimab doses were 0.01, 0.1, 0.3, 1.5, 3 or 10 mg/kg every 2 weeks.

With regard to this clone: Its antigen is still unknown.

Study conclusions and caveats: Mean expanded clone counts were higher in CD8+ than CD4+ T cells.

This CDR3 has 11 amino acids. The germline gives CDR1 MDHEN, CDR2 SYDVKM. Trimming took off 2 bases at V and 7 bases at J, with 5 bases between the two ends. Measured with immunoSEQ multiplex PCR; TCRdb has only the in-frame clones, and not every one. The table records fewer than 100,000 clones, roughly 88% of them present only once. Autoimmune disease history or systemic immunosuppression barred patients. Blood samples were obtained at baseline, cycle 4 day 1, and cycle 7 day 1. The specimen was CD4+ or CD8+ T cells sorted from blood, collected in a trial of the OX40 agonist ivuxolimab. This TCR derives from an adult with an advanced solid tumor such as melanoma, head and neck, liver or kidney cancer. The chain recombines TRBV28 with TRBJ1-1; D unresolved. The CDR3 loop reads CASSLRIEAFF. In DNA, the CDR3 is TGTGCCAGCAGTTTAAGGATTGAAGCTTTCTTT.